The T cell receptor (beta chain) described here comes from a study of shared clonotypes between healthy human individuals. This clone appeared once. Terminally differentiated effector memory CD45RA+ cells were excluded by CCR7 positive selection of CD45RO-negative cells. CDR1 and CDR2 (germline): MNHNY, SVGAGI (reference sequence). The CDR3 extends over 14 amino acids. V dropped 5 bases and J dropped 5 bases, with 16 bases sitting between them. Authors' processing steps: Junction-only immunoSEQ sequences carried no quality scores, so filtering differed. Sequenced by immunoSEQ multiplex PCR; TCRdb stores in-frame clones only, minus some. That table supplies the V and J calls and clone size; D and trimming were determined from the DNA. The sample comprises around 1.9 million clones, around 93% of which are singletons, and 1.5% to 2% rests with the top ten.

Input material: naive CD8+ T cells from PBMCs. V gene TRBV6-6 combines with J gene TRBJ2-7; D is perhaps TRBD2 (6 bases). The TCR was taken from a man aged 18-30 years in good health. Some clones in this sample may be carry-over from other donors' samples. The CDR3 region has the DNA TGTGCCAGCAGTGAGAGTCGGGGGACCCACGAGCAGTACTTC. Its translation: CASSESRGTHEQYF.